Listed below are T cell receptor beta chains from one sample, sequenced in a study of post-analysis software for immune sequencing data. TCRdb called the PCR reads again in MiXCR, with one record for every CDR3 protein. In the table there are 750,000 to 950,000 distinct CDR3 sequences, 53% of which are singletons. The sample was blood. The receptors originated from a girl aged 5 to 17 with multiple sclerosis. Both conserved end residues are part of each CDR3. The order of the fields is J gene, V gene, clone size, D gene, CDR3 DNA, CDR3 protein. The D gene is left open where the match is weak. For some rows the clone size is stated as once, few or many, or as a class when expanded; others skip it.

j_call: TRBJ2-7
v_call: TRBV14
clone_size: few
d_call: TRBD1
cdr3_nt: TGTGCCAGCAGCCAAGCGCAGGGGGCGTTTTACGAGCAGTACTTC
cdr3_aa: CASSQAQGAFYEQYF

j_call: TRBJ2-1
v_call: TRBV20-1
clone_size: .
d_call: .
cdr3_nt: TGCAGTGCTAGCGCGGCTGGGGCATCCTACAATGAGCAGTTCTTC
cdr3_aa: CSASAAGASYNEQFF

j_call: TRBJ2-1
v_call: TRBV12-3/TRBV12-4
clone_size: .
d_call: .
cdr3_nt: TGTGCCAGCAGTCAAAAGTTTAGCTCCTACAATGAGCAGTTCTTC
cdr3_aa: CASSQKFSSYNEQFF

j_call: TRBJ2-1
v_call: TRBV12-3/TRBV12-4
clone_size: .
d_call: TRBD2
cdr3_nt: TGTGCCAGCAGTCGGACTAGCGGTTGGGTCAATGAGCAGTTCTTC
cdr3_aa: CASSRTSGWVNEQFF

j_call: TRBJ2-7
v_call: TRBV11-1
clone_size: many
d_call: .
cdr3_nt: TGTGCCAGCAGCTTGAATCGAGGGGGAACACGGTACTCCTACGAGCAGTACTTC
cdr3_aa: CASSLNRGGTRYSYEQYF

j_call: TRBJ2-1
v_call: TRBV6-6
clone_size: few
d_call: .
cdr3_nt: TGTGCCAGCAGTTACCCCAGAGGGGGGGGAGACAATGAGCAGTTCTTC
cdr3_aa: CASSYPRGGGDNEQFF

j_call: TRBJ2-3
v_call: TRBV20-1
clone_size: .
d_call: TRBD2
cdr3_nt: TGCAGTGCTAGAGAAGGCCTAGCGGGATCCCATCGAATGGGTACGCAGTATTTT
cdr3_aa: CSAREGLAGSHRMGTQYF

j_call: TRBJ2-7
v_call: TRBV20-1
clone_size: .
d_call: TRBD2
cdr3_nt: TGCAGTGCTAGCGGGACTAGCGGGAGGGCCGACGAGCAGTACTTC
cdr3_aa: CSASGTSGRADEQYF

j_call: TRBJ2-7
v_call: TRBV20-1
clone_size: .
d_call: .
cdr3_nt: TGCAGTGCTAGAGATAGTCACGGGTACTGGGAGCAGTACTTC
cdr3_aa: CSARDSHGYWEQYF

j_call: TRBJ2-7
v_call: TRBV28
clone_size: .
d_call: .
cdr3_nt: TGTGCCAGCAGCTATGACAGGACGCCCATTCCCCCCGAGCAGTACTTC
cdr3_aa: CASSYDRTPIPPEQYF

j_call: TRBJ2-5
v_call: TRBV29-1
clone_size: .
d_call: TRBD2
cdr3_nt: TGCAGCGCTCAATCCGGGACTAGCTTGGGAGAGACCCAGTACTTC
cdr3_aa: CSAQSGTSLGETQYF

j_call: TRBJ2-7
v_call: TRBV12-3/TRBV12-4
clone_size: few
d_call: .
cdr3_nt: TGTGCCAGCAGAATGACTAGTGACGAGCAGTACTTC
cdr3_aa: CASRMTSDEQYF

j_call: TRBJ2-4
v_call: TRBV3-1
clone_size: .
d_call: .
cdr3_nt: TGTGCCAGCAGCCAAGAGGGGACTTACCCGGAGCAGTACTTC
cdr3_aa: CASSQEGTYPEQYF

j_call: TRBJ2-7
v_call: TRBV5-1
clone_size: many
d_call: .
cdr3_nt: TGCGCCAGCAGCTTGACGGCAGGGGGAGGCTACGAGCAGTACTTC
cdr3_aa: CASSLTAGGGYEQYF

j_call: TRBJ2-3
v_call: TRBV20-1
clone_size: .
d_call: .
cdr3_nt: TGCAGTGCTAGAGAATGGGGCACAGATACGCAGTATTTT
cdr3_aa: CSAREWGTDTQYF

j_call: TRBJ1-1
v_call: TRBV5-1
clone_size: .
d_call: .
cdr3_nt: TGCGCCACCTCCTTTTCTCCGAACACTGAAGCTTTCTTT
cdr3_aa: CATSFSPNTEAFF

j_call: TRBJ2-1
v_call: TRBV20-1
clone_size: few
d_call: .
cdr3_nt: TGCAGTGCTAGATCCTTCGGCAGGGACTTCCTGTTCTTC
cdr3_aa: CSARSFGRDFLFF

j_call: TRBJ1-1
v_call: TRBV2
clone_size: .
d_call: .
cdr3_nt: TGTGCCAGCAGGACAGGCTTCGGGACTGAAGCTTTCTTT
cdr3_aa: CASRTGFGTEAFF

j_call: TRBJ1-1
v_call: TRBV7-6
clone_size: .
d_call: .
cdr3_nt: TGTGCCAGCAGCTTAGGGATGGGTGGCACTGAAGCTTTCTTT
cdr3_aa: CASSLGMGGTEAFF

j_call: TRBJ2-1
v_call: TRBV12-3/TRBV12-4
clone_size: .
d_call: TRBD2
cdr3_nt: TGTGCCAGCAGACACAAGGGACTAGCGGGGGGACGTACCTACAATGAGCAGTTCTTC
cdr3_aa: CASRHKGLAGGRTYNEQFF

j_call: TRBJ2-7
v_call: TRBV7-9
clone_size: .
d_call: TRBD2
cdr3_nt: TGTGCCAGCAGCCCGGGACTAGCGGCTCCCAGCTCCTACGAGCAGTACTTC
cdr3_aa: CASSPGLAAPSSYEQYF

j_call: TRBJ2-3
v_call: TRBV20-1
clone_size: .
d_call: TRBD1
cdr3_nt: TGCAGTGCTAGAGGCCCTCGGACAGGGGGGAGCACAGATACGCAGTATTTT
cdr3_aa: CSARGPRTGGSTDTQYF

j_call: TRBJ2-1
v_call: TRBV12-3/TRBV12-4
clone_size: .
d_call: TRBD2
cdr3_nt: TGTGCCAGCAGTCTCCCTCGAGCGGGGGGCAACAATGAGCAGTTCTTC
cdr3_aa: CASSLPRAGGNNEQFF

j_call: TRBJ2-7
v_call: TRBV7-6
clone_size: few
d_call: TRBD2
cdr3_nt: TGTGCCAGCAGTTCGGGGGAGGGCGAGCAGTACTTC
cdr3_aa: CASSSGEGEQYF

j_call: TRBJ1-1
v_call: TRBV5-1
clone_size: .
d_call: .
cdr3_nt: TGCGCCAGCAGCGGAAACTCCCGGAGTACTGAAGCTTTCTTT
cdr3_aa: CASSGNSRSTEAFF

j_call: TRBJ2-7
v_call: TRBV6-6
clone_size: .
d_call: TRBD2
cdr3_nt: TGTGCCAGCAGAAAATCCGGGACTAGCCCAGAAGGGCAGTACTTC
cdr3_aa: CASRKSGTSPEGQYF

j_call: TRBJ2-3
v_call: TRBV5-1
clone_size: .
d_call: .
cdr3_nt: TGCGCCAGCAGCTTAACCGAGTCCCCGGGGACGCAGTATTTT
cdr3_aa: CASSLTESPGTQYF

j_call: TRBJ2-7
v_call: TRBV15
clone_size: .
d_call: TRBD1
cdr3_nt: TGTGCCACCAGCAGAGATCTTGTGACAGGGGATTACGAGCAGTACTTC
cdr3_aa: CATSRDLVTGDYEQYF

j_call: TRBJ1-6
v_call: TRBV27
clone_size: .
d_call: .
cdr3_nt: TGTGCCAGCAGTTTACCACCGGCCTTGAATTCACCCCTCCACTTT
cdr3_aa: CASSLPPALNSPLHF

j_call: TRBJ2-3
v_call: TRBV2
clone_size: .
d_call: TRBD2
cdr3_nt: TGTGCCACCAAGAGCGGGCTAGCGGGAGGGAGCACAGATACGCAGTATTTT
cdr3_aa: CATKSGLAGGSTDTQYF

j_call: TRBJ2-5
v_call: TRBV5-1
clone_size: few
d_call: TRBD2
cdr3_nt: TGCGCCAGCAGCCCTGGGGCGGGGGACCAAGAGACCCAGTACTTC
cdr3_aa: CASSPGAGDQETQYF

j_call: TRBJ1-4
v_call: TRBV20-1
clone_size: .
d_call: TRBD1
cdr3_nt: TGCAGTGCTAGAAGACAGGGCCCGAAGGGTGAAAAACTGTTTTTT
cdr3_aa: CSARRQGPKGEKLFF

j_call: TRBJ2-1
v_call: TRBV7-3
clone_size: .
d_call: TRBD2
cdr3_nt: TGTGCCAGCAGCTCTACTAGCGGGGGGGTTAACTCCTACAATGAGCAGTTCTTC
cdr3_aa: CASSSTSGGVNSYNEQFF

j_call: TRBJ2-5
v_call: TRBV6-2/TRBV6-3
clone_size: .
d_call: .
cdr3_nt: TGTGCCAGCAGTCACGGGCCGATCCAGTACTTC
cdr3_aa: CASSHGPIQYF

j_call: TRBJ2-5
v_call: TRBV7-2
clone_size: .
d_call: TRBD2
cdr3_nt: TGTGCCAGCAGCGAACCGCGGCTAGCGGGAGAGCAGTACTTC
cdr3_aa: CASSEPRLAGEQYF

j_call: TRBJ2-1
v_call: TRBV7-3
clone_size: .
d_call: TRBD1
cdr3_nt: TGTGCCAGCAGCGGGACAGGGGCCCTTAGCAATGAGCAGTTCTTC
cdr3_aa: CASSGTGALSNEQFF

j_call: TRBJ2-1
v_call: TRBV7-2
clone_size: .
d_call: TRBD2
cdr3_nt: TGTGCCAGCAGCCCGAGTGGTAGCGGGAGGTATAATGAGCAGTTCTTC
cdr3_aa: CASSPSGSGRYNEQFF

j_call: TRBJ2-5
v_call: TRBV12-3/TRBV12-4
clone_size: .
d_call: .
cdr3_nt: TGTGCCAGCAGTTTAGGAACACCTCAGACCAGCGGGACCCAGTACTTC
cdr3_aa: CASSLGTPQTSGTQYF

j_call: TRBJ1-2
v_call: TRBV7-4
clone_size: .
d_call: .
cdr3_nt: TGTGCCAGCAGCCTCTGGGGATTCTATGGCTACACCTTC
cdr3_aa: CASSLWGFYGYTF

j_call: TRBJ1-5
v_call: TRBV20-1
clone_size: .
d_call: .
cdr3_nt: TGCAGTGCTAGAGATCAGGCGGTTAGCAATCAGCCCCAGCATTTT
cdr3_aa: CSARDQAVSNQPQHF

j_call: TRBJ1-2
v_call: TRBV7-2
clone_size: few
d_call: .
cdr3_nt: TGTGCCAGCAGCTTAGAATGGCAGCTCTATGGCTACACCTTC
cdr3_aa: CASSLEWQLYGYTF

j_call: TRBJ1-1
v_call: TRBV29-1
clone_size: .
d_call: TRBD1
cdr3_nt: TGCAGCGGACAGGGATTGGACACTGAAGCTTTCTTT
cdr3_aa: CSGQGLDTEAFF

j_call: TRBJ2-7
v_call: TRBV6-5
clone_size: .
d_call: TRBD2
cdr3_nt: TGTGCCAGCAAACCGGGACTAGCGGGCTACGAGCAGTACTTC
cdr3_aa: CASKPGLAGYEQYF

j_call: TRBJ2-6
v_call: TRBV6-4
clone_size: few
d_call: .
cdr3_nt: TGTGCCAGCAGTGACTGGGGTGGAGGGTGCTTCTCTGGGGCCAACGTCCTGACTTTC
cdr3_aa: CASSDWGGGCFSGANVLTF

j_call: TRBJ1-4
v_call: TRBV14
clone_size: .
d_call: .
cdr3_nt: TGTGCCAGCAGCAACAGCGCTAATGAAAAACTGTTTTTT
cdr3_aa: CASSNSANEKLFF

j_call: TRBJ2-7
v_call: TRBV7-9
clone_size: few
d_call: .
cdr3_nt: TGTGCCAGCAAGGGACCTAGCCCCTACGAGCAGTACTTC
cdr3_aa: CASKGPSPYEQYF

j_call: TRBJ2-6
v_call: TRBV7-9
clone_size: .
d_call: TRBD1
cdr3_nt: TGTGCCAGCAGCTTCACACCAGGGGGCGCGTTTTCCTCTGGGGCCAACGTCCTGACTTTC
cdr3_aa: CASSFTPGGAFSSGANVLTF

j_call: TRBJ2-1
v_call: TRBV20-1
clone_size: .
d_call: TRBD2
cdr3_nt: TGCAGTGCTAGAGGTGGTAGCGGGATCCTCTCCTACAATGAGCAGTTCTTC
cdr3_aa: CSARGGSGILSYNEQFF